This T cell receptor (beta chain) is from a study of shared clonotypes between healthy human individuals. General study findings and limits: Naive subsets usually exceeded memory subsets in estimated richness.

All the donors were Caucasian adults who lived in Nashville, Tennessee. Trimming removed 4 bases at V and 6 bases at J, with 22 bases between. CDR3 length: 15 amino acids. CDR1 is SQVTM and CDR2 is ANQGSEA in the germline V gene. Comment on this clone: Antigen: not known.

The table came from immunoSEQ multiplex PCR; TCRdb's copy has only in-frame clones and leaves some out. The sample has about 1.5 million clones, nearly 99% seen once. The V call is TRBV29-1, the J call TRBJ2-7, with D tentatively TRBD1 or TRBD2 (5 bases each). The receptor's source is a man aged 30 to 45 in good health. The sample taken for sequencing was naive CD4+ T cells sorted from blood. The subset is: CD45RA+ positively selected. The CDR3 sequence is CSVGGPGSGRGEQYF. For the CDR3, the DNA is TGCAGCGTTGGAGGCCCGGGATCAGGAAGGGGCGAGCAGTACTTC.